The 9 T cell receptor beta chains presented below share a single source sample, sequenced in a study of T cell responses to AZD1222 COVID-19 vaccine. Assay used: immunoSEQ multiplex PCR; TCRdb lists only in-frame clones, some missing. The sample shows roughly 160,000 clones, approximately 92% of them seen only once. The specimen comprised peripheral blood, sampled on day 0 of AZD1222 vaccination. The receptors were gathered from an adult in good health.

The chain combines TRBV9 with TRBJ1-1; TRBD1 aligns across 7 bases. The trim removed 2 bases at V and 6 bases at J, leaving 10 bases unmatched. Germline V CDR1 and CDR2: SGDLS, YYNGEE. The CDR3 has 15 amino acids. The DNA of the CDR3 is TGTGCCAGCAGCGTGATAGGACAGGCGAAGGCTGAAGCTTTCTTT. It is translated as CASSVIGQAKAEAFF.

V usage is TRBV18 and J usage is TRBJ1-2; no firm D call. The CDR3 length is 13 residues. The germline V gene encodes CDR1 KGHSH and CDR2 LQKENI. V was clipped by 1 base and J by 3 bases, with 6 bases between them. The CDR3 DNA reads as TGTGCCAGCTCACCACAGGGCGACTATGGCTACACCTTC. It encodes CASSPQGDYGYTF.

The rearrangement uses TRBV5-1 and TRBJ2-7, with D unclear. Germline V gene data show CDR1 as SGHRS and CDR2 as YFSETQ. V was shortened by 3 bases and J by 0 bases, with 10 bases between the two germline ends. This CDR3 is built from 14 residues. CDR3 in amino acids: CASSSTGYSYEQYF. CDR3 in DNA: TGCGCCAGCAGCTCAACCGGGTACTCCTACGAGCAGTACTTC.

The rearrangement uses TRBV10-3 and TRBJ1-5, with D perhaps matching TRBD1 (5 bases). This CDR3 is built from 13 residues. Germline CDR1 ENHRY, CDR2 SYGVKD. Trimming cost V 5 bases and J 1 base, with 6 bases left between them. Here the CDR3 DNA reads TGTGCCATCAGTAGACAGAGCAATCAGCCCCAGCATTTT. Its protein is CAISRQSNQPQHF.

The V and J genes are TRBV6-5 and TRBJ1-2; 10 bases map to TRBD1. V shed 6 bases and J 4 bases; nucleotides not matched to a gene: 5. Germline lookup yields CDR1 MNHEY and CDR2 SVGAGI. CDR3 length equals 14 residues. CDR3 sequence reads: CASRSGQGPYGYTF. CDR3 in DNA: TGTGCCAGCAGGTCGGGACAGGGGCCCTATGGCTACACCTTC.

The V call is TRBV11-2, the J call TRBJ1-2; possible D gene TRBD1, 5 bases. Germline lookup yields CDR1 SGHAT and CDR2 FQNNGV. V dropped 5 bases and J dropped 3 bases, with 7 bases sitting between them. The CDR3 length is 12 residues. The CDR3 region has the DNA TGTGCCAGCAGCAAAGGGGACTATGGCTACACCTTC. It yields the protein CASSKGDYGYTF.

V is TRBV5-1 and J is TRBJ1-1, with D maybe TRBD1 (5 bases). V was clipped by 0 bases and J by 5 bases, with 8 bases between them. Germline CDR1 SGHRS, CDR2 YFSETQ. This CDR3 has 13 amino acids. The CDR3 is CASSLATGTEAFF. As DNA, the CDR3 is TGCGCCAGCAGCTTGGCAACAGGAACTGAAGCTTTCTTT.

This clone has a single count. The CDR3 DNA follows: TGTGCCAGCAGCTTAGGAGCGGGTAATCCAGATACGCAGTATTTT. This translates into CASSLGAGNPDTQYF. The rearrangement links TRBV7-9 to TRBJ2-3, with a tentative D call TRBD2 (6 bases). From germline, CDR1 is SEHNR and CDR2 FQNEAQ (reference sequence). This CDR3 has 15 residues. The V gene lost 1 base and the J gene lost 4 bases, with 12 bases spanning the gap.

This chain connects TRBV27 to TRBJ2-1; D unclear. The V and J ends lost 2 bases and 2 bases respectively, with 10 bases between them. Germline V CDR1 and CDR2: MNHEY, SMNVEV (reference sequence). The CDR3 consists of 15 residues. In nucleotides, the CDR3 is TGTGCCAGCAGTTTAAACCGTTCCCCCTACAATGAGCAGTTCTTC. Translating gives CASSLNRSPYNEQFF.